A selection of T cell receptor beta chains follows, all from one sample in a study of blood T cell repertoires in COVID-19. TCRdb's copy holds only in-frame clones and misses some; the assay was immunoSEQ multiplex PCR. The data contain around 100,000 clones, roughly 86% of them singletons. Sequencing was performed on peripheral blood. The receptor set was obtained from a man aged 40-50 years with acute or convalescent COVID-19. CDR3s include the opening cysteine and the closing phenylalanine or tryptophan. The D gene is left open where the match is weak. Only some rows state a clone size, as once, few, many or a class for expanded clones.

j_call	clone_size	v_call	d_call	cdr3_nt	cdr3_aa
TRBJ2-1	.	TRBV6-1	TRBD2	TGTGCCAGCAGTGAGGTGAGCGGGAGACGGCACAATGAGCAGTTCTTC	CASSEVSGRRHNEQFF
TRBJ1-1	.	TRBV29-1	TRBD1	TGCAGCGTTCAGCTTACAGGGGGCTCTGAAGCTTTCTTT	CSVQLTGGSEAFF
TRBJ2-2	.	TRBV2	TRBD1	TGTGCCATTACAGGGGGCGATTCGTCCGGGGAGCTGTTTTTT	CAITGGDSSGELFF
TRBJ1-5	few	TRBV4-1	TRBD1	TGCGCCAGCAGCCCCCCGGACAGGGAAGGACAGCCCCAGCATTTT	CASSPPDREGQPQHF
TRBJ1-1	.	TRBV6-2/TRBV6-3	.	TGTGCCAGCAGTTACTTTGGAGGGCTCGAAGCTTTCTTT	CASSYFGGLEAFF
TRBJ1-5	.	TRBV4-1	TRBD1	TGCGCCAGCAGCCAAGAGGGACAGGGCCAGAATCAGCCCCAGCATTTT	CASSQEGQGQNQPQHF
TRBJ1-1	.	TRBV6-6	.	TGTGCCAGCAGCGCGCTCCCACAGGGAGCTACTGAAGCTTTCTTT	CASSALPQGATEAFF
TRBJ2-1	.	TRBV7-6	TRBD2	TGTGCCAGCAGCTTAAGCGTGAGGGGACTAGTCACCTACAATGAGCAGTTCTTC	CASSLSVRGLVTYNEQFF
TRBJ1-6	.	TRBV5-1	.	TGCGCCAGCAGCTCAGAGGCTAGCTCCTATAATTCACCCCTCCACTTT	CASSSEASSYNSPLHF
TRBJ1-3	.	TRBV4-1	TRBD1	TGCGCCAGCAGCCATCAAGATGACAGGGGTGGAAACACCATATATTTT	CASSHQDDRGGNTIYF
TRBJ1-5	.	TRBV19	.	TGTGCCAGTAGCCCGGATGGGGCGCGGAATCAGCCCCAGCATTTT	CASSPDGARNQPQHF
TRBJ2-3	.	TRBV21-1	.	TGTGCCAGCAGGGGGGTTAGCGGGAGGGCCACAGATACGCAGTATTTT	CASRGVSGRATDTQYF
TRBJ1-4	.	TRBV6-2/TRBV6-3	.	TGTGCCAGCAGTTATTCCGGGGCAACTAATGAAAAACTGTTTTTT	CASSYSGATNEKLFF
TRBJ2-3	.	TRBV3-1/TRBV3-2	TRBD2	TGTGCCAGCAGCCGGCACTTTACTAGCGTTAGAAGCACAGATACGCAGTATTTT	CASSRHFTSVRSTDTQYF
TRBJ1-5	.	TRBV27	TRBD1	TGTGCCAGCAGTCAGAACCAGGGGGCAGGTCAGCCCCAGCATTTT	CASSQNQGAGQPQHF
TRBJ2-3	.	TRBV9	TRBD2	TGTGCCAGCAGCGTAGCAGGCGGGGGGACAGATACGCAGTATTTT	CASSVAGGGTDTQYF
TRBJ1-4	.	TRBV27	.	TGTGCCAGCGGGATCGGGAGGGATAACGAAAAACTGTTTTTT	CASGIGRDNEKLFF
TRBJ1-4	.	TRBV5-1	.	TGCGCCAGCAGCTTCCCCGGGGATGGTGAAAAACTGTTTTTT	CASSFPGDGEKLFF
TRBJ2-3	.	TRBV7-9	.	TGTGCCAGCAGCTTAGCCGGTCTTTACACAGATACGCAGTATTTT	CASSLAGLYTDTQYF
TRBJ2-1	.	TRBV19	TRBD2	TGTGCCAGTAGTCAGGCTCCTAGCGGTTACAATGAGCAGTTCTTC	CASSQAPSGYNEQFF
TRBJ2-7	.	TRBV18	.	TGTGCCAGCTCACCGTTCGGCAGGGGGGCCGAGCAGTACTTC	CASSPFGRGAEQYF
TRBJ1-5	.	TRBV27	TRBD1	TGTGCCAGCAGTTTATCTCCCGGGACAGGGTTTCAGCCCCAGCATTTT	CASSLSPGTGFQPQHF
TRBJ1-6	.	TRBV12-3/TRBV12-4	.	TGTGCCAGCAGTTTGGGGAGGACCGCACCCCTCCACTTT	CASSLGRTAPLHF
TRBJ1-1	.	TRBV29-1	.	TGCAGCGTTGAATATCAGATGAACACTGAAGCTTTCTTT	CSVEYQMNTEAFF
TRBJ2-7	.	TRBV9	TRBD2	TGTGCCAGCAGCCCCTTGGGGGGGGGAACCTCCTACGAGCAGTACTTC	CASSPLGGGTSYEQYF
TRBJ2-1	.	TRBV30	.	TGTGCCTGGAGTGTTAGGGGCATCGAGCAGTTCTTC	CAWSVRGIEQFF
TRBJ1-1	.	TRBV5-1	.	TGCGCCAGCAGCGGATACGGGACACTTATGAACACTGAAGCTTTCTTT	CASSGYGTLMNTEAFF
TRBJ2-7	many	TRBV5-6	.	TGTGCCAGCAGCTTCGACAGGCAAACCTACGAGCAGTACTTC	CASSFDRQTYEQYF
TRBJ1-2	.	TRBV7-9	.	TGTGCCAGCAGCTTAGACGTACAGGCGTACGGCTATGGCTACACCTTC	CASSLDVQAYGYGYTF
TRBJ2-1	few	TRBV19	TRBD2	TGTGCCAGTAGTATAGGTGGGGTAGCGGGATCCTACAATGAGCAGTTCTTC	CASSIGGVAGSYNEQFF
TRBJ1-6	once	TRBV7-2	.	TGTGCCAGCAGCCTTGAAACTAGCCCCAATTCACCCCTCCACTTT	CASSLETSPNSPLHF
TRBJ1-1	once	TRBV5-8	.	TGTGCCAGCAGCTTGCTGGGTCAGGGCATGAACACTGAAGCTTTCTTT	CASSLLGQGMNTEAFF
TRBJ2-5	.	TRBV7-3	TRBD2	TGTGCCAGCAGCTTAGGGCTAGCGGGGTTAAAGACCCAGTACTTC	CASSLGLAGLKTQYF
TRBJ2-1	.	TRBV19	.	TGTGCCAGTAGTCTTTTGCAGTCCTACAATGAGCAGTTCTTC	CASSLLQSYNEQFF
TRBJ2-5	.	TRBV18	.	TGTGCCAGCTCACCGAGTCCGGAAGAGACCCAGTACTTC	CASSPSPEETQYF
TRBJ2-7	.	TRBV11-2	TRBD1	TGTGCCAGCAGCTTGACAGGGGGCCGCTACGAGCAGTACTTC	CASSLTGGRYEQYF
TRBJ1-1	once	TRBV2	.	TGTGCCAGCAGTGAATTTTCTGGAGGTCTCACTGAAGCTTTCTTT	CASSEFSGGLTEAFF
TRBJ2-3	once	TRBV2	TRBD2	TGTGCCAGCAGGGGACTAGCGGGAGTGGGAGGAGATACGCAGTATTTT	CASRGLAGVGGDTQYF
TRBJ1-1	.	TRBV9	.	TGTGCCAGCGCCCTCGAGGTGCGCACTGAAGCTTTCTTT	CASALEVRTEAFF
TRBJ2-1	once	TRBV6-1	.	TGTGCCAGCAGTGAACTAAACAATGAGCAGTTCTTC	CASSELNNEQFF
TRBJ1-1	.	TRBV23-1	.	TGCGCCAGCAGTCGTTGGGGAGCGGCTTTCTTT	CASSRWGAAFF
TRBJ2-3	.	TRBV15	.	TGTGCCACCAGCACGGGACAAAGCACAGATACGCAGTATTTT	CATSTGQSTDTQYF
TRBJ2-1	.	TRBV12-3/TRBV12-4	.	TGTGCCAGCAGTTTTAATGGACAGACGTTGCAGTTCTTC	CASSFNGQTLQFF
TRBJ2-2	once	TRBV5-1	TRBD2	TGCGCCAGCAGTCAGCGGACTAGCGGAACGAACACCGGGGAGCTGTTTTTT	CASSQRTSGTNTGELFF
TRBJ1-2	.	TRBV5-1	.	TGCGCCAGCAGCTTGGACGTAGTTGGCTACACCTTC	CASSLDVVGYTF
TRBJ2-7	.	TRBV7-2	.	TGTGCCAGCAGCTTAGACAGGCCCGAGCAGTACTTC	CASSLDRPEQYF
TRBJ1-5	.	TRBV19	TRBD1	TGTGCCAGTAGTTGGGGTAGACAGGGGGCGAGTAGTAATCAGCCCCAGCATTTT	CASSWGRQGASSNQPQHF
TRBJ2-5	.	TRBV9	.	TGTGCCAGCAGCGTAGACGGGTACCAAGAGACCCAGTACTTC	CASSVDGYQETQYF
TRBJ2-1	.	TRBV9	.	TGTGCCAGCGGGGCGGGGTCGAGCTCCTACAATGAGCAGTTCTTC	CASGAGSSSYNEQFF
TRBJ2-2	.	TRBV19	.	TGTGCCAGTAGTATAGTGCAGTACACCGGGGAGCTGTTTTTT	CASSIVQYTGELFF
TRBJ1-5	.	TRBV18	.	TGTGCCAGCGCGACAGAGAGCAATCAGCCCCAGCATTTT	CASATESNQPQHF
TRBJ2-4	.	TRBV19	TRBD1	TGTGCCAGTAGAGGCCAGGGGGTGAACATTCAGTACTTC	CASRGQGVNIQYF
TRBJ2-1	.	TRBV6-1	TRBD2	TGTGCCAGCAGTGAAAGGGCTAGCGGGAGTGATGAGCAGTTCTTC	CASSERASGSDEQFF
TRBJ1-2	.	TRBV5-1	TRBD1	TGCGCCAGCAGACGACTCACCGGGACAGGGCATGGCTACACCTTC	CASRRLTGTGHGYTF
TRBJ2-7	.	TRBV9	.	TGTGCCAGCAGCGTAGTCGGAGATTCCTACGAGCAGTACTTC	CASSVVGDSYEQYF
TRBJ2-1	once	TRBV2	.	TGTGCCAGCAATAGGGGGAGCTCCTACAATGAGCAGTTCTTC	CASNRGSSYNEQFF